Listed below are T cell receptor beta chains from one sample, sequenced in a study of cytomegalovirus exposure and HLA in healthy donors. The repertoire was sequenced with immunoSEQ multiplex PCR; TCRdb's copy has only in-frame clones and lacks some. The table shows about 110,000 clones, with just over 75% occurring only once. Sequencing used PBMCs. Receptors originate from a man younger than 40 in good health and CMV-seropositive. Each CDR3 is given with its conserved first and last residue. D genes are given only for firm matches. Not every row has a clone size; where given, it reads once, few, many or a size class.

j_gene,abundance,v_gene,d_gene,CDR3aa,CDR3nt
TRBJ2-7,NA,TRBV2,NA,CASSEAAGSSYEQYF,TGTGCCAGCAGTGAAGCTGCAGGCTCCTCCTACGAGCAGTACTTC
TRBJ2-7,NA,TRBV6-5,TRBD1,CASSYTQGFDEQYF,TGTGCCAGCAGTTACACACAGGGGTTCGACGAGCAGTACTTC
TRBJ1-4,NA,TRBV19,NA,CASSEAVGKLFF,TGTGCCAGTAGTGAGGCGGTGGGAAAACTGTTTTTT
TRBJ1-3,NA,TRBV4-3,NA,CASSRTKGSGNTIYF,TGCGCCAGCAGTCGAACTAAGGGGTCTGGAAACACCATATATTTT
TRBJ1-1,NA,TRBV7-9,NA,CASSLDSVTRAFF,TGTGCCAGCAGCTTAGACTCGGTTACTAGAGCTTTCTTT
TRBJ2-7,once,TRBV2,NA,CASTDVALEQYF,TGTGCCAGCACCGATGTAGCCCTCGAGCAGTACTTC
TRBJ2-3,NA,TRBV5-4,TRBD2,CASSAELAGSDTQYF,TGTGCCAGCAGCGCCGAACTAGCGGGGTCCGATACGCAGTATTTT
TRBJ1-1,NA,TRBV9,NA,CASSVTRNTEAFF,TGTGCCAGCAGCGTGACAAGGAACACTGAAGCTTTCTTT
TRBJ2-7,NA,TRBV28,NA,CASSLSPYEQYF,TGTGCCAGCAGTTTAAGCCCCTACGAGCAGTACTTC
TRBJ1-3,NA,TRBV7-8,NA,CASSPTRLVSGNTIYF,TGTGCCAGCAGCCCGACACGGTTAGTCTCAGGAAACACCATATATTTT
TRBJ1-6,NA,TRBV4-3,TRBD1,CASSQAIYRGRSSPLHF,TGCGCCAGCAGCCAAGCGATCTACAGGGGGCGGAGTTCACCCCTCCACTTT
TRBJ2-5,NA,TRBV18,NA,CASSPVQGTVQETQYF,TGTGCCAGCTCACCAGTACAGGGAACCGTCCAAGAGACCCAGTACTTC
TRBJ1-5,NA,TRBV6-1,NA,CASSLQVGSNQPQHF,TGTGCCAGCAGTCTCCAGGTGGGCTCCAATCAGCCCCAGCATTTT
TRBJ2-5,NA,TRBV6-5,TRBD2,CASSYGGGGRQTQYF,TGTGCCAGCAGTTACGGCGGGGGGGGCCGACAGACCCAGTACTTC
TRBJ1-2,NA,TRBV20-1,TRBD1,CSAVRGNGYTF,TGCAGTGCGGTCAGGGGGAATGGCTACACCTTC
TRBJ1-2,once,TRBV7-9,NA,CASSPRAERGYTF,TGTGCCAGCAGCCCGAGGGCCGAAAGGGGCTACACCTTC
TRBJ2-1,NA,TRBV27,TRBD1,CASSWTGGDYNEQFF,TGTGCCAGCAGTTGGACAGGGGGAGATTACAATGAGCAGTTCTTC
TRBJ2-5,NA,TRBV4-1,TRBD2,CASSQDPGTSGGQGTQYF,TGCGCCAGCAGCCAAGACCCTGGGACTAGCGGGGGCCAGGGGACCCAGTACTTC
TRBJ1-5,NA,TRBV28,NA,CASSLQGWDQPQHF,TGTGCCAGCAGTCTACAGGGATGGGATCAGCCCCAGCATTTT
TRBJ2-7,NA,TRBV9,TRBD1,CASSATGTGEGYEQYF,TGTGCCAGCAGCGCCACCGGGACAGGGGAAGGCTACGAGCAGTACTTC
TRBJ1-6,few,TRBV6-6,NA,CASSYGAVRDNSPLHF,TGTGCCAGCAGTTACGGGGCAGTAAGAGATAATTCACCCCTCCACTTT
TRBJ1-1,few,TRBV14,NA,CASSRGRVHTEAFF,TGTGCCAGCAGCCGAGGGAGGGTCCACACTGAAGCTTTCTTT
TRBJ1-2,NA,TRBV5-4,NA,CASTIVGGRFGYTF,TGTGCCAGCACCATCGTGGGGGGACGATTTGGCTACACCTTC
TRBJ2-5,NA,TRBV11-2,TRBD1,CASSPKGGSVQETQYF,TGTGCCAGCAGCCCTAAAGGGGGCTCGGTACAAGAGACCCAGTACTTC
TRBJ2-4,NA,TRBV18,NA,CASSPGVHLDF,TGTGCCAGCTCACCAGGAGTTCATTTGGACTTC
TRBJ1-1,few,TRBV25-1,NA,CASSDPPLGPFF,TGTGCCAGCAGTGACCCTCCCCTTGGGCCTTTCTTT
TRBJ2-6,NA,TRBV9,NA,CASSVWEGVSGANGLTF,TGTGCCAGCAGCGTATGGGAGGGGGTCTCTGGGGCCAACGGCCTGACTTTC